What follows are 28 T cell receptor beta chains derived from one specimen sequenced in a study of blood T cells in healthy people across ages. Sample-barcoded 5' priming and a J-beta primer mix drove a second PCR of about 6 to 12 cycles. Each CDR3 protein gets one entry after TCRdb re-called the 5' RACE reads with MiXCR. Found here are more than 650,000 distinct CDR3 sequences, about a quarter of them singletons; the top ten hold around 3%. Separately, the same data were catalogued under a study of T cells of mothers and their children.

Sequences were obtained from blood. The receptors were sampled from a boy aged 5-17 years in good health.

This clonotype was observed a few times. This chain connects TRBV20-1 to TRBJ1-6, with D maybe TRBD1 (5 bases). The CDR3 spans 15 residues. Between the trimmed V and J ends, which lost 3 bases and 6 bases, there was a span of 15 bases. Looked up from germline, CDR1 is DFQATT and CDR2 is SNEGSKA (reference sequence). This CDR3 is CSARGPGRANSPLHF. The CDR3 region has the DNA TGCAGTGCTAGGGGCCCGGGACGGGCTAATTCACCCCTCCACTTT.

This clonotype was seen a few times. The rearrangement links TRBV5-1 to TRBJ2-7; 9 bases match TRBD2. V trimming: 0 bases; J trimming: 5 bases; junction bases outside the gene matches: 12. This CDR3 comprises 17 residues. Per germline, CDR1 SGHRS and CDR2 YFSETQ. This CDR3 is CASSLGRQGLAPNEQYF. The CDR3 DNA sequence: TGCGCCAGCAGCTTGGGACGACAGGGACTAGCCCCCAACGAGCAGTACTTC.

This clonotype was seen only a few times. This chain connects TRBV6-6 to TRBJ1-6, with TRBD1 identical over 7 bases. Losses at the gene ends were 0 bases for V and 6 bases for J; bases not matched to a gene: 5. This CDR3 has 16 residues. Germline assignment: CDR1 MNHNY and CDR2 SVGAGI (reference sequence). CDR3 in DNA: TGTGCCAGCAGTTACTCGCCGGGACAGATTAATTCACCCCTCCACTTT. Protein sequence: CASSYSPGQINSPLHF.

The chain uses TRBV29-1 and TRBJ2-3, with D unresolved. Trimming took 5 bases from V and 4 from J, leaving 4 bases between them. The CDR3 is 10 residues long. The germline V gene has CDR1 SQVTM and CDR2 ANQGSEA. CDR3 sequence: CSVNADTQYF. In DNA form, the CDR3 reads TGCAGCGTTAACGCAGATACGCAGTATTTT.

The table lists this clonotype with a few counts. V and J are TRBV2 and TRBJ2-1, with 7 bases that match TRBD1. Germline CDR1 reads SNHLY; CDR2 reads FYNNEI. CDR3 length: 12 amino acids. V was clipped by 6 bases and J by 6 bases; unmatched bases: 2. CDR3 amino acids: CASRGDSNEQFF. The CDR3 nucleotides are TGTGCCAGCAGGGGGGACAGCAATGAGCAGTTCTTC.

This clonotype was found once. A junction end diverges from the germline sequence, so it may reflect a read error. CDR3 protein: CASSVAAGLLETQHF. The CDR3 nucleotides read TGTGCCAGCAGCGTAGCGGCAGGGCTCTTAGAGACCCAGCACTTC. The chain joins TRBV9 to TRBJ2-1; TRBD1 might be the D (5 bases). The CDR3 totals 15 residues. Germline loops: CDR1 SGDLS, CDR2 YYNGEE. Variable domain in full (rest from reference TRBV9 and TRBJ2-1): DSGVTQTPKHLITATGQRVTLRCSPRSGDLSVYWYQQSLDQGLQFLIQYYNGEERAKGNILERFSAQQFPDLHSELNLSSLELGDSALYFCASSVAAGLLETQHFGPGTRLTVL.

The chain carries TRBV20-1 and TRBJ2-5; D remains unclear. Germline assignment: CDR1 DFQATT and CDR2 SNEGSKA (reference sequence). CDR3 length equals 11 residues. V was shortened by 1 base and J by 11 bases, with 11 bases between the two germline ends. CDR3 residues: CSARGGGEQYF. In DNA form, the CDR3 reads TGCAGTGCTAGAGGCGGCGGAGAGCAGTACTTC.

This clonotype has a handful of counts. This rearrangement joins TRBV18 to TRBJ2-7, with a possible D match to TRBD1 (5 bases). The V and J ends lost 0 bases and 2 bases respectively, with 8 bases between them. The CDR3 covers 14 residues. From germline, CDR1 is KGHSH and CDR2 LQKENI. The chain's CDR3 is CASSPPSGTYEQYF. CDR3 bases: TGTGCCAGCTCACCACCGTCAGGGACCTACGAGCAGTACTTC.

This clonotype was counted between two and nine times. This sequence joins TRBV27 and TRBJ2-7; 7 nucleotides line up with TRBD2. This CDR3 contains 14 residues. V dropped 6 bases and J dropped 7; count of bases not matched to a gene: 12. Looked up from germline, CDR1 is MNHEY and CDR2 is SMNVEV (reference sequence). CDR3 sequence reads: CASRPPGRREEQYF. CDR3 DNA: TGTGCCAGCAGACCACCGGGACGGCGGGAGGAGCAGTACTTC.

This clonotype has more than one count but fewer than ten. This chain links TRBV5-1 with TRBJ1-1, with 7 bases identical to TRBD1. In germline, CDR1 is SGHRS, CDR2 YFSETQ. The CDR3 is 15 amino acids. After removal of 0 bases from V and 1 base from J, the junction contained 3 bases not matched to a gene. The CDR3 reads CASSLEGTANTEAFF. In DNA form, the CDR3 reads TGCGCCAGCAGCTTGGAAGGGACAGCGAACACTGAAGCTTTCTTT.

The genes are TRBV25-1 and TRBJ2-3; D is unclear. The germline V and J ends were trimmed by 4 bases and 0 bases, with 8 bases remaining between them. The V gene's germline CDR1 is MGHDK and CDR2 SYGVNS. The CDR3 spans 14 residues. The CDR3 sequence: CASSGRRSTDTQYF. As DNA, the CDR3 is TGTGCCAGCAGTGGCCGGCGGAGCACAGATACGCAGTATTTT. Filled out from reference TRBV25-1 and TRBJ2-3, the complete variable domain reads EADIYQTPRYLVIGTGKKITLECSQTMGHDKMYWYQQDPGMELHLIHYSYGVNSTEKGDLSSESTVSRIRTEHFPLTLESARPSHTSQYLCASSGRRSTDTQYFGPGTRLTVL.

On this clonotype: The CDR3 end shows no conserved phenylalanine or tryptophan, and so a read error is likely. The genes are TRBV20-1 and TRBJ2-5; no firm D call. V was cut by 3 bases and J by 5 bases, with 7 bases left in between. The germline V gene encodes CDR1 DFQATT and CDR2 SNEGSKA (reference sequence). The CDR3 extends over 11 amino acids. The CDR3 region is CSASFEETQYL. The CDR3, as DNA: TGCAGTGCTAGCTTCGAGGAGACCCAGTACCTC.

The chain has TRBV5-1 and TRBJ2-1; tentative D call: TRBD1 (6 bases). Germline V gene sequence: CDR1 SGHRS, CDR2 YFSETQ. Trimming removed 5 bases from V and 3 bases from J, with 9 bases in between. This CDR3 contains 13 residues. The CDR3 sequence: CASRGGDYNEQFF. CDR3 nucleotides: TGCGCCAGCAGAGGGGGAGACTACAATGAGCAGTTCTTC.

The chain recombines TRBV4-2 with TRBJ1-1, with unresolved D. Trimming removed 4 bases from V and 1 base from J, with 16 bases in between. Per the germline V gene, CDR1 is LGHNA and CDR2 is YNFKEQ. This CDR3 has 16 amino acids. The DNA of the CDR3 is TGTGCCAGCAGCCCCACTCGACCTCAACCGAACACTGAAGCTTTCTTT. Translating gives CASSPTRPQPNTEAFF.

This chain connects TRBV7-9 to TRBJ1-4; D may be TRBD1 (5 bases). CDR1 is SEHNR, CDR2 FQNEAQ, per germline (reference sequence). The CDR3 is 16 residues long. Trimming shortened V by 4 bases and J by 3 bases, and 15 bases separated the two germline ends. The CDR3 region is CASSSNRDGANEKLFF. The CDR3 nucleotides read TGTGCCAGCAGCTCTAACCGGGACGGAGCTAATGAAAAACTGTTTTTT.

This clonotype appeared a few times. This chain joins TRBV5-5 and TRBJ2-2; TRBD2 might be the D (6 bases). The CDR3 has 15 amino acids. V shed 3 bases and J shed 7 bases, with 16 bases lying between them. The germline gives CDR1 SGHKS, CDR2 YYEKEE (reference sequence). CDR3 DNA: TGTGCCAGCAGCTGGGGGACTTCTTCGGGCGGGGAGCTGTTTTTT. Protein product: CASSWGTSSGGELFF.

V usage is TRBV3-1 and J usage is TRBJ2-7, with unresolved D. The germline V gene encodes CDR1 LGHDT and CDR2 YNNKEL (reference sequence). With 0 bases removed from V and 0 bases from J, the gap between germline ends came to 12 bases. The CDR3 is made up of 16 amino acids. This chain's CDR3 is CASSQDWPVFSYEQYF. The CDR3 region has the DNA TGTGCCAGCAGCCAAGATTGGCCCGTCTTCTCCTACGAGCAGTACTTC.

The rearrangement links TRBV5-1 to TRBJ2-3; tentatively, D is TRBD1 (5 bases). Per the germline V gene, CDR1 is SGHRS and CDR2 is YFSETQ. V dropped 2 bases and J dropped 9 bases, with 13 bases sitting between them. The CDR3 covers 13 residues. CDR3 sequence reads: CASSLWGSGTQYF. CDR3 nucleotides: TGCGCCAGCAGCTTATGGGGCAGTGGGACGCAGTATTTT.

Only a few counts were recorded for this clonotype. The DNA for the CDR3 is TGTGCCAGCAGCCCGGGACGTTGGACCGGGGAGCTGTTTTTT. This gives the protein CASSPGRWTGELFF. V and J are TRBV7-3 and TRBJ2-2; perhaps D is TRBD1 or TRBD2 (5 bases each). V was cut by 5 bases and J by 5 bases, with 12 bases left in between. There are 14 residues in the CDR3. CDR1 is SGHTA, CDR2 FQGTGA, per germline.

The gene calls are TRBV5-5 and TRBJ2-7; 10 positions agree with TRBD1. The J segment lost 2 bases and the V segment lost 5 bases, leaving 10 bases of the junction unmatched. The CDR3 loop spans 16 amino acids. CDR1 and CDR2 from the germline V gene are SGHKS and YYEKEE (reference sequence). In DNA, the CDR3 is TGTGCCAGCAGTCTGCGGTCGGGACAGGGGCCCTACGAGCAGTACTTC. Protein: CASSLRSGQGPYEQYF.

The rearrangement links TRBV2 to TRBJ2-4; D is unresolved. V shed 3 bases and J shed 2 bases, with 8 bases lying between them. The CDR3 contains 14 residues. Germline lookup yields CDR1 SNHLY and CDR2 FYNNEI. For the CDR3, the DNA is TGTGCCAGCAGTGACAGAGGAACCAAAAACATTCAGTACTTC. Translated: CASSDRGTKNIQYF. The whole variable domain, remainder taken from reference TRBV2 and TRBJ2-4, is EPEVTQTPSHQVTQMGQEVILRCVPISNHLYFYWYRQILGQKVEFLVSFYNNEISEKSEIFDDQFSVERPDGSNFTLKIRSTKLEDSAMYFCASSDRGTKNIQYFGAGTRLSVL.

The V call is TRBV29-1, the J call TRBJ1-2; no reliable D call. CDR1 SQVTM and CDR2 ANQGSEA come from the germline V gene. V was shortened by 6 bases and J by 2 bases, with 13 bases between the two germline ends. The CDR3 is 13 residues long. The CDR3 coding sequence is TGCAGCGTCGAAAGTAGGCAGAACTATGGCTACACCTTC. This translates into CSVESRQNYGYTF.

J is TRBJ2-5 and V is TRBV7-6, with a weak D call TRBD1 (5 bases). CDR3 size: 13 residues. V lost 8 bases and J 2 bases, leaving 12 bases between the germline ends. Germline V gene lookup returns CDR1 SGHVS and CDR2 FNYEAQ. The CDR3 reads CASGATPQETQYF. CDR3 DNA sequence: TGTGCCAGCGGGGCGACGCCTCAAGAGACCCAGTACTTC.

This clonotype occurred a few times. The DNA for the CDR3 is TGCGCCAGCAGCCAAGATGGTCGCGGCACAGATACGCAGTATTTT. As protein: CASSQDGRGTDTQYF. The rearrangement links TRBV4-1 to TRBJ2-3; D remains ambiguous. Germline CDR1 reads MGHRA; CDR2 reads YSYEKL. Trimming removed 0 bases from V and 1 base from J, with 8 bases in between. The CDR3 spans 15 residues.

The rearrangement links TRBV19 to TRBJ1-1; 8 bases map to TRBD1. Looked up from germline, CDR1 is LNHDA and CDR2 is SQIVND (reference sequence). The ends lost 3 bases at V and 7 bases at J; junction bases unmatched: 13. The CDR3 contains 16 residues. CDR3: CASSIFGRGPFGEAFF. CDR3 DNA sequence: TGTGCCAGTAGTATTTTTGGCAGGGGGCCTTTCGGTGAAGCTTTCTTT. Together with reference TRBV19 and TRBJ1-1, the CDR3 gives the full variable domain: DGGITQSPKYLFRKEGQNVTLSCEQNLNHDAMYWYRQDPGQGLRLIYYSQIVNDFQKGDIAEGYSVSREKKESFPLTVTSAQKNPTAFYLCASSIFGRGPFGEAFFGQGTRLTVV.

This clonotype was found a few times. The chain has TRBV19 and TRBJ2-1; TRBD1 matches 7 bases. The CDR3 contains 13 residues. Trimming took 5 bases from V and 5 from J; bases not matched to a gene: 3. Looked up from germline, CDR1 is LNHDA and CDR2 is SQIVND (reference sequence). Written as DNA, the CDR3 is TGTGCCAGTAGTCCCCAGGGGGACAATGAGCAGTTCTTC. It encodes CASSPQGDNEQFF. Using reference TRBV19 and TRBJ2-1 for the parts outside the CDR3, the full variable domain is DGGITQSPKYLFRKEGQNVTLSCEQNLNHDAMYWYRQDPGQGLRLIYYSQIVNDFQKGDIAEGYSVSREKKESFPLTVTSAQKNPTAFYLCASSPQGDNEQFFGPGTRLTVL.

In DNA, the CDR3 is TGTGCCAGCAGCCCCCTCGGGGGGGCTACAGATACGCAGTATTTT. Its protein product is CASSPLGGATDTQYF. The chain uses TRBV7-9 and TRBJ2-3; 8 nucleotides line up with TRBD2. Trimming took 5 bases from V and 3 from J; bases not matched to a gene: 7. This CDR3 is built from 15 residues. CDR1 is SEHNR and CDR2 is FQNEAQ in the germline V gene (reference sequence).

This clonotype was observed a few times. This chain links TRBV9 with TRBJ2-3; no definite D call. Between the trimmed V and J ends, which lost 0 bases and 5 bases, there was a span of 13 bases. The CDR3 consists of 15 residues. CDR1 SGDLS and CDR2 YYNGEE come from the germline V gene. The CDR3 spells CASSVEGNGLDTQYF. The DNA of the CDR3 is TGTGCCAGCAGCGTAGAAGGGAATGGCTTAGATACGCAGTATTTT.